A selection of T cell receptor beta chains follows, all from one sample in a study of T-cell memory formation after mild COVID-19. TCRdb recomputed calls from the 5' RACE reads with MiXCR, one row per CDR3 protein. The profile covers fewer than 400,000 distinct CDR3 sequences, with 10% to 15% appearing a single time and around a fifth taken by the ten largest. The material sequenced was PBMCs or a T cell subset sorted from them (not recorded which). These TCRs come from a man in his late teens or twenties who had mild COVID-19 (a few samples of this study predate the infection). Cell type and time point are not known. CDR3s include the opening cysteine and the closing phenylalanine or tryptophan. Fields, in order: clone size, D gene, J gene, V gene, CDR3 DNA, CDR3 protein. The D gene is left open where the match is weak. Size tells how often a clone was seen (once, few, many) or the class of an expanded clone, and some rows leave it out.

>-|TRBD1|TRBJ1-3|TRBV9
TGTGCCAGCAGCGTTGGATCTACAGGGGGCGGAAACACCATATATTTT
CASSVGSTGGGNTIYF
>few|-|TRBJ2-3|TRBV9
TGTGCCAGCAGCGTGGACAGATCTAGCACAGATACGCAGTATTTT
CASSVDRSSTDTQYF
>many|-|TRBJ2-3|TRBV12-3/TRBV12-4
TGTGCCAGCAGGCCTAGCGTTAGCGCAGATACGCAGTATTTT
CASRPSVSADTQYF
>-|-|TRBJ1-1|TRBV14
TGTGCCAGCAGCCAACGCGCAGAAGCTTTCTTT
CASSQRAEAFF
>few|-|TRBJ1-5|TRBV7-9
TGTGCCAGCAGCTTGACAACAGCCGAGCCCCAGCATTTT
CASSLTTAEPQHF
>-|-|TRBJ2-7|TRBV29-1
TGCAGCGGGACGAGGAGTGGGGAGCAGTACTTC
CSGTRSGEQYF
>-|TRBD2|TRBJ2-1|TRBV6-5
TGTGCCAGCAGTTATGGGCGGGGGGACAATGAGCAGTTCTTC
CASSYGRGDNEQFF
>many|-|TRBJ2-7|TRBV6-2/TRBV6-3
TGTGCCAGCAGTTATCCGGCCTACGAGCAGTACTTC
CASSYPAYEQYF
>few|-|TRBJ2-7|TRBV6-5
TGTGCCAGCAGCCTGACAGGAGAACCCATCTACGAGCAGTACTTC
CASSLTGEPIYEQYF
>-|TRBD1|TRBJ1-2|TRBV12-3/TRBV12-4
TGTGCCAGCAGACCTACAGGGGGCTACGGCTACACCTTC
CASRPTGGYGYTF
>-|-|TRBJ1-4|TRBV7-2
TGTGCCAGCAGCTTCGGCTGGCAGGATGAAAAACTGTTTTTT
CASSFGWQDEKLFF
>few|-|TRBJ2-3|TRBV5-4
TGTGCCAGCAGATCGCACTCTTGGGGACCAGATACGCAGTATTTT
CASRSHSWGPDTQYF
>-|TRBD2|TRBJ2-5|TRBV6-5
TGTGCCAGCACCCCTAGCGGGGGTCCACAAGAGACCCAGTACTTC
CASTPSGGPQETQYF
>-|-|TRBJ1-1|TRBV5-1
TGCGCCAGCAGCTTGGAGACAGCGAACACTGAAGCTTTCTTT
CASSLETANTEAFF
>-|TRBD1|TRBJ1-6|TRBV4-3
TGCGCCAGCAGCCCAGGGTGGGACAGCCGTAATTCACCCCTCCACTTT
CASSPGWDSRNSPLHF
>few|TRBD2|TRBJ2-1|TRBV7-2
TGTGCCAGCAGCTTAGCCCCCGGGACTAGCGGACACAATGAGCAGTTCTTC
CASSLAPGTSGHNEQFF
>-|TRBD1|TRBJ2-7|TRBV5-1
TGCGCCAGCAGCTCGGGACAGGGGGACTCCTACGAGCAGTACTTC
CASSSGQGDSYEQYF
>-|-|TRBJ2-5|TRBV2
TGTGCCAGCAGTGAACAGGGCCAATTTAGGGAGACCCAGTACTTC
CASSEQGQFRETQYF
>few|-|TRBJ1-3|TRBV13
TGTGCCAGCAGGCGACAGATCTCTGGAAACACCATATATTTT
CASRRQISGNTIYF
>many|TRBD2|TRBJ2-2|TRBV5-6
TGTGCCAGCAGCTTGCTGGGACTAGCGGGGCCCGGGGAGCTGTTTTTT
CASSLLGLAGPGELFF
>few|TRBD1|TRBJ2-5|TRBV7-2
TGTGCCAGCAGGGACAGGAGCCAAGAGACCCAGTACTTC
CASRDRSQETQYF
>many|-|TRBJ1-3|TRBV19
TGTGCCAGTAGCGTTGGCTCTGGAAACACCATATATTTT
CASSVGSGNTIYF
>-|-|TRBJ2-2|TRBV9
TGTGCCAGCAGCTCCCGCGAGGGGGAGCTGTTTTTT
CASSSREGELFF
>few|-|TRBJ2-1|TRBV7-2
TGTGCCAGCAGCCCCTGGACCAGGGTAAGCGAGCAGTTCTTC
CASSPWTRVSEQFF
>many|-|TRBJ2-2|TRBV7-9
TGTGCCAGCGTTCCTAACACCGGGGAGCTGTTTTTT
CASVPNTGELFF
>-|TRBD1|TRBJ2-3|TRBV5-1
TGCGCCAGCAGCTCACCCGGGACAGGGACAGATACGCAGTATTTT
CASSSPGTGTDTQYF
>few|-|TRBJ2-7|TRBV18
TGTGCCAGCTCACCGTCCGGGTTGTACGAGCAGTACTTC
CASSPSGLYEQYF
>few|TRBD1|TRBJ2-7|TRBV7-9
TGTGCCAGCAGCCCCCGGGGGACAGGGATTACCGAGCAGTACTTC
CASSPRGTGITEQYF
>few|TRBD1|TRBJ2-5|TRBV13
TGTGCCAGCAGCCCCCTGACAGGGAAAGGGAGACAAGAGACCCAGTACTTC
CASSPLTGKGRQETQYF
>many|-|TRBJ1-2|TRBV27
TGTGCCAGCAGTTTATCAGAGGGGAGTGGCTACACCTTC
CASSLSEGSGYTF
>many|TRBD1|TRBJ2-5|TRBV13
TGTGCCAGCAGCGGAACAGGGGGCCGGGAGACCCAGTACTTC
CASSGTGGRETQYF
>-|TRBD1|TRBJ1-6|TRBV6-5
TGTGCCAGCAGTTACCCAGGGGGAGGTTCACCCCTCCACTTT
CASSYPGGGSPLHF
>few|-|TRBJ1-1|TRBV15
TGTGCCACCAGCAGCCCTTTTGCCGGGCCGCGGCCTACGGGCACTGAAGCTTTCTTT
CATSSPFAGPRPTGTEAFF
>-|TRBD1|TRBJ2-1|TRBV6-2/TRBV6-3
TGTGCCAGCGGCACCGGGACAGGGGTCAATGAGCAGTTCTTC
CASGTGTGVNEQFF
>-|-|TRBJ1-5|TRBV28
TGTGCCAGCAGTCCCCTAGGGGGGGCGCGGGAAAGCAATCAGCCCCAGCATTTT
CASSPLGGARESNQPQHF
>few|TRBD2|TRBJ2-5|TRBV5-1
TGCGCCAGCAGCTTGGGACTAGCGGACTCAAACCAATACCAAGAGACCCAGTACTTC
CASSLGLADSNQYQETQYF
>few|TRBD2|TRBJ2-3|TRBV19
TGTGCCAGCAGGGGCCCTGCCCTAGCGGGGACGGATACGCAGTATTTT
CASRGPALAGTDTQYF
>once|-|TRBJ2-1|TRBV4-1
TGCGCCAGCAGCCAAGATCCCATCTACAATGAGCAGTTCTTC
CASSQDPIYNEQFF
>many|-|TRBJ1-1|TRBV7-6
TGTGCCAGCAGCTCCGACACTGAAGCTTTCTTT
CASSSDTEAFF
>-|TRBD1|TRBJ1-2|TRBV20-1
TGCAGTGCGCCGGACAGGGGGCAAGTTTCCTATGGCTACACCTTC
CSAPDRGQVSYGYTF
>-|TRBD1|TRBJ1-2|TRBV4-3
TGCGCCAGCAGCCCTATATACGGAGGGACAGGGAACCTCTATGGCTACACCTTC
CASSPIYGGTGNLYGYTF
>-|TRBD2|TRBJ2-1|TRBV11-3
TGTGCCAGCAGCACAAAGCGGGGGTCCTACAATGAGCAGTTCTTC
CASSTKRGSYNEQFF
>few|-|TRBJ2-1|TRBV7-6
TGTGCCAGCAGCTTAGAACGCGGGACAGTCAATGAGCAGTTCTTC
CASSLERGTVNEQFF
>-|-|TRBJ1-5|TRBV9
TGTGCCAGCAGCGTAGAGGCAGGCGGTGTAGCCCAGCATTTT
CASSVEAGGVAQHF
>few|-|TRBJ1-6|TRBV12-3/TRBV12-4
TGTGCCAGCAGTTCGACAATTAATTCACCCCTCCACTTT
CASSSTINSPLHF
>-|-|TRBJ2-3|TRBV5-1
TGCGCCAGCAGCTTGAGTCGGGGGGCCGATACGCAGTATTTT
CASSLSRGADTQYF
>-|-|TRBJ2-3|TRBV7-2
TGTGCCAGCAGCTTTTTCTATGCTCTCGAGACAGGCACAGATACGCAGTATTTT
CASSFFYALETGTDTQYF
>-|-|TRBJ1-1|TRBV2
TGTGCCAGCAGGGACCTCAAGGCGATGTGGACTGAAGCTTTCTTT
CASRDLKAMWTEAFF
>many|-|TRBJ2-3|TRBV4-3
TGCGCCAGCAGCCAAGCCCACGGTTCTAGTGCAGATACGCAGTATTTT
CASSQAHGSSADTQYF